This TCR beta chain derives from a study of shared clonotypes between healthy human individuals. Study details: Per donor, three plates held CD4 naive cells, three held CD4 memory, two held CD8 naive and one held CD8 memory.

Donors were Caucasian adults residing in Nashville, Tennessee, USA. On this clone itself: Its antigen is undetermined. One junction end disagrees with the germline gene, perhaps due to a read error. Other nucleotide sequences in the sample specify the same CDR3.

In germline, CDR1 is SGDLS, CDR2 YYNGEE. CDR3 size: 15 residues. Produced via immunoSEQ multiplex PCR; TCRdb's table is partial and in-frame only. The sample includes about a million clones, approximately 76% of them seen just once. Overall study results and limits: Only blood was sampled; tissue repertoires likely differ.

The sequencing input was memory CD4+ T cells sorted from blood. Specified subset: CD45RA-negative fraction. The chain uses TRBV9 and TRBJ1-6; possibly TRBD1 for D (5 bases). The origin of this receptor is a man aged 18 to 29 in good health. In DNA form, the CDR3 reads TGTGCCAGCAGCGTAGATTGGGGGGATAATTCACCTCTCCACTTT. This encodes CASSVDWGDNSPLHF. Using reference TRBV9 and TRBJ1-6 for the parts outside the CDR3, the full variable domain is DSGVTQTPKHLITATGQRVTLRCSPRSGDLSVYWYQQSLDQGLQFLIQYYNGEERAKGNILERFSAQQFPDLHSELNLSSLELGDSALYFCASSVDWGDNSPLHFGNGTRLTVT.